A selection of T cell receptor beta chains follows, all from one sample in a study of cytomegalovirus exposure and HLA in healthy donors. The data were produced by immunoSEQ multiplex PCR, yet TCRdb's version contains in-frame clones alone and is incomplete. The sample includes some 130,000 clones, about 70% of them seen just once. Sequenced: PBMCs. These receptors came from a woman between 35 and 50 years old in good health and CMV-seronegative. Both conserved end residues are part of each CDR3. A D gene is named only where the DNA matches it firmly. Clone size is given for some rows only: seen once, a few or many times, or a class if the clone is expanded.

TRBJ2-3 | NA | NA | TRBV30 | TGTGCCTGGAGTGAGGGGGTGGGGGGCACAGATACGCAGTATTTT | CAWSEGVGGTDTQYF
TRBJ2-7 | NA | NA | TRBV4-1 | TGCGCCAGCAGCCAAGTAATTGGGCCAGGGAGGTACGAGCAGTACTTC | CASSQVIGPGRYEQYF
TRBJ1-2 | NA | NA | TRBV5-4 | TGTGCCAGCAGCTTGCAACGGGATGGCTACACCTTC | CASSLQRDGYTF
TRBJ1-2 | TRBD1 | NA | TRBV29-1 | TGCAGCGTTGAACCGGACAGGGGATATGGCTACACCTTC | CSVEPDRGYGYTF
TRBJ2-2 | TRBD2 | NA | TRBV27 | TGTGCCAGCAGTTCCCCGGGACTAGCGGGGGGATCCGGGGAGCTGTTTTTT | CASSSPGLAGGSGELFF
TRBJ1-1 | TRBD1 | NA | TRBV4-1 | TGCGCCAGCAGCCAAGAGGACAGGGCGAACACTGAAGCTTTCTTT | CASSQEDRANTEAFF
TRBJ1-2 | TRBD1 | NA | TRBV4-3 | TGCGCCAGCAGCCAAGATCGGACAGGGGTCTATGGCTACACCTTC | CASSQDRTGVYGYTF
TRBJ2-3 | NA | NA | TRBV4-3 | TGCGCCAGCAGCCAAGTGGGGCGGGGAGATACGCAGTATTTT | CASSQVGRGDTQYF
TRBJ1-1 | NA | NA | TRBV7-3 | TGTGCCAGCAGCTTAACCAATCAGAACACTGAAGCTTTCTTT | CASSLTNQNTEAFF
TRBJ1-1 | NA | few | TRBV6-1 | TGTGCCAGCACCAGACAGGTGCAAACTGAAGCTTTCTTT | CASTRQVQTEAFF
TRBJ2-3 | NA | NA | TRBV7-3 | TGTGCCAGCAGCTCAAGGTCCAGCGCAGATACGCAGTATTTT | CASSSRSSADTQYF
TRBJ2-1 | NA | NA | TRBV6-5 | TGTGCCAGCAGTTACGTTTCGGACAATGAGCAGTTCTTC | CASSYVSDNEQFF